Reported below is one T cell receptor (beta chain). Its antigen is not known. CDR3 length: 13 residues. The ends were cut back, 10 bases at V and 7 bases at J, with 17 bases in the middle. In germline, CDR1 is ENHRY, CDR2 SYGVKD. This sample was included in a study of cytomegalovirus exposure and HLA in healthy donors. Whole-study results and caveats: The study flagged about 150 TCR beta chains as cytomegalovirus-associated. Reports state that TCR beta sequences accurately predicted most subjects' HLA-A and HLA-B alleles. Available immune exposure information covered CMV serostatus only.

PCR was performed using 60 Vbeta and 13 Jbeta primers. Generated by immunoSEQ multiplex PCR, the TCRdb table keeps only in-frame clones and is missing some. Among 75,000 to 90,000 clones listed, approximately 80% were seen once. The sequenced sample consisted of PBMCs. This TCR was recovered from a human donor in good health. J is TRBJ2-1 and V is TRBV10-3; tentative D call: TRBD2 (5 bases). The CDR3 protein is CATGINQENEQFF. The CDR3, as DNA: TGTGCCACGGGGATAAACCAGGAGAATGAGCAGTTCTTC.